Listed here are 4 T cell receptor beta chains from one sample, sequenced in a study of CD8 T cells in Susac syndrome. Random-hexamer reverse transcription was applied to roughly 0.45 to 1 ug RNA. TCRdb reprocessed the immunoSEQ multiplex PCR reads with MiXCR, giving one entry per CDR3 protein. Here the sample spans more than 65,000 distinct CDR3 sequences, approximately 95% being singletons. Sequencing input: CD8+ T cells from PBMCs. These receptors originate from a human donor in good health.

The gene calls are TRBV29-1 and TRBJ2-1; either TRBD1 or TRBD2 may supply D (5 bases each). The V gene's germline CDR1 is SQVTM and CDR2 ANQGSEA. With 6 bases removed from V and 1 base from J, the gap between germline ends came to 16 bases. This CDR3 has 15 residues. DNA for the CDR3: TGCAGCGTCGCCTATACGGGGCGTTCCTACAATGAGCAGTTCTTC. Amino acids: CSVAYTGRSYNEQFF.

The CDR3 coding sequence is TGCGCCAGCAGCCAAGTTGAGGCCACTGAAGCTTTCTTT. Residues: CASSQVEATEAFF. The genes are TRBV4-3 and TRBJ1-1; no clear D gene. The CDR3 has 13 residues. The V gene lost 1 base and the J gene lost 4 bases, with 7 bases spanning the gap. Germline values: CDR1 LGHNA, CDR2 YSLEER.

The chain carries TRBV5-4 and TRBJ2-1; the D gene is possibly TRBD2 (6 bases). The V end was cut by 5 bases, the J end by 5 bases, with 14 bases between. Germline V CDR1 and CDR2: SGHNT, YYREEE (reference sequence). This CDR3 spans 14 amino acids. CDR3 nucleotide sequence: TGTGCCAGCAGTGATGGGGGGTTGAACAATGAGCAGTTCTTC. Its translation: CASSDGGLNNEQFF.

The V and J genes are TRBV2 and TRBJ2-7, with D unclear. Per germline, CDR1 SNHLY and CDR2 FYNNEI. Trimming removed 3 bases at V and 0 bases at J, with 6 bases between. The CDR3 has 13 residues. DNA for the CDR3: TGTGCCAGCAGTGACGTAGGCTCCTACGAGCAGTACGTC. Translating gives CASSDVGSYEQYV.